Listed below are T cell receptor beta chains from one sample, sequenced in a study of T cell responses to AZD1222 COVID-19 vaccine. Some clones are missing from TCRdb's copy, which holds only in-frame ones; the method was immunoSEQ multiplex PCR. In the table there are about 110,000 clones, around nine tenths of which are singletons. This material consisted of peripheral blood, taken on day 0 of AZD1222 vaccination. These receptors were collected from an adult in good health. Both conserved end residues are part of each CDR3. The D gene is left open where the match is weak. For some rows the clone size is stated as once, few or many, or as a class when expanded; others skip it.

-,TRBJ1-4,12,TRBV10-2,-,CASLSTNEKLFF,TGCGCCAGTTTAAGTACTAATGAAAAACTGTTTTTT
-,TRBJ1-3,15,TRBV6-5,TRBD1,CASRPQGASGNTIYF,TGTGCCAGCAGACCACAGGGGGCGAGTGGAAACACCATATATTTT
-,TRBJ1-1,12,TRBV20-1,TRBD1,CSASRQGKRAFF,TGCAGTGCTAGTCGACAGGGAAAGAGGGCTTTCTTT
-,TRBJ2-3,16,TRBV4-2,TRBD2,CASSQELAGGGDTQYF,TGTGCCAGCAGCCAAGAACTAGCGGGTGGGGGAGATACGCAGTATTTT
-,TRBJ2-2,15,TRBV6-4,-,CASSESIRDTGELFF,TGTGCCAGCAGTGAGTCGATAAGGGACACCGGGGAGCTGTTTTTT
-,TRBJ2-3,15,TRBV19,-,CASSLGRMITDTQYF,TGTGCCAGTAGCTTGGGACGGATGATCACAGATACGCAGTATTTT
once,TRBJ2-7,12,TRBV2,-,CASNARGYEQYF,TGTGCCAGCAACGCACGGGGCTACGAGCAGTACTTC
-,TRBJ2-1,14,TRBV7-2,-,CASSPGGTYNEQFF,TGTGCCAGCAGCCCCGGAGGAACGTACAATGAGCAGTTCTTC
-,TRBJ2-7,18,TRBV7-9,TRBD2,CASSLVVLREGRSYEQYF,TGTGCCAGCAGCTTAGTCGTTTTGCGGGAGGGCCGCTCCTACGAGCAGTACTTC
-,TRBJ2-7,14,TRBV19,-,CASSIAGDLGEQYF,TGTGCCAGTAGTATAGCAGGAGACCTAGGCGAGCAGTACTTC
-,TRBJ1-3,19,TRBV3-1/TRBV3-2,TRBD1,CASSQRTGGFQNSGNTIYF,TGTGCCAGCAGCCAGAGGACAGGGGGCTTTCAGAACTCTGGAAACACCATATATTTT
-,TRBJ1-3,12,TRBV30,TRBD1,CAWDRAGNTIYF,TGTGCCTGGGACAGGGCTGGAAACACCATATATTTT
-,TRBJ2-2,12,TRBV7-2,-,CASSPSPGELFF,TGTGCCAGCAGCCCTAGTCCCGGGGAGCTGTTTTTT
once,TRBJ2-1,11,TRBV29-1,-,CSGGTYNEQFF,TGCAGCGGGGGAACCTACAATGAGCAGTTCTTC
few,TRBJ2-2,16,TRBV5-1,TRBD2,CASSLGLAVNTGELFF,TGCGCCAGCAGCCTGGGACTAGCAGTTAACACCGGGGAGCTGTTTTTT
-,TRBJ2-1,14,TRBV2,-,CASSGDLWVNEQFF,TGTGCCAGCAGTGGGGACTTATGGGTCAATGAGCAGTTCTTC
-,TRBJ1-1,14,TRBV25-1,TRBD1,CASSDDRGFTEAFF,TGTGCCAGCAGTGACGACAGGGGGTTCACTGAAGCTTTCTTT
-,TRBJ1-5,16,TRBV4-2,-,CASSQEWDDSNQPQHF,TGTGCCAGCAGCCAAGAATGGGACGATAGCAATCAGCCCCAGCATTTT
-,TRBJ1-3,16,TRBV5-4,-,CASSPLGQNPGNTIYF,TGTGCCAGCAGTCCTCTTGGACAGAACCCTGGAAACACCATATATTTT
-,TRBJ2-3,16,TRBV5-1,TRBD2,CASSLVAGSPTDTQYF,TGCGCCAGCAGCTTGGTAGCGGGGTCCCCCACAGATACGCAGTATTTT
-,TRBJ2-3,16,TRBV5-1,TRBD2,CASSLGIAGVTDTQYF,TGCGCCAGCAGCTTGGGTATAGCGGGTGTCACGGATACGCAGTATTTT
-,TRBJ1-1,12,TRBV5-4,-,CASSWGGTEAFF,TGTGCCAGCAGCTGGGGGGGGACTGAAGCTTTCTTT